Here is one T cell receptor beta chain with its context. This clonotype was picked up a small number of times. Its antigen is unknown. Per-base qualities were not stored, and no clone one base away is much larger. Library preparation used RT-PCR. The instrument was an Illumina HiSeq 2500. TCRdb trimmed public reads at Q25 via fastp, called clones via MiXCR and kept in-frame beta chains. Identical CDR3 protein sequences are pooled into one entry, listed with their most common genes and DNA. The sample table records around 15,000 distinct CDR3 sequences; roughly four fifths of these occur just once. Jointly, the top ten make up about 1.7% of the sample. Reading the germline V gene gives CDR1 SGHTA and CDR2 FQGNSA. Including cysteine and phenylalanine, the CDR3 has 14 amino acids. Of all the DNA, just the CDR3 is kept, 42 bases in frame from base 1. The junction carries 8 bases between V and J, which are trimmed by 0 bases and 2 bases respectively.

The sample comes from a study of yellow fever vaccine responses in identical twins (dated by TCRdb to 2016 to 2019). Regarding the complete study: The study precisely tracked vaccine-responding T cell clones in identical twins.

Study-wide findings and limitations: According to the authors, in identical twins the way T cells responded to vaccination appeared partly convergent and partly personalized.

This receptor was identified in a woman under 30 who received the yellow fever vaccine. Donor details come from another sample of the same person, matched by shared clones. The chain uses TRBV7-2 and TRBJ2-7; the D gene could be either TRBD1 or TRBD2, each agreeing at 5 bases. The sequencing here drew on T cells from blood (PBMCs), unsorted or a sorted subset (not recorded which), taken before or after yellow fever vaccination (not recorded which). The CDR3 reads as follows: CASSLAGPTYEQYF. In nucleotides, the sequence is TGTGCCAGCAGCTTAGCGGGACCCACCTACGAGCAGTACTTC. Reference TRBV7-2 and TRBJ2-7 proteins supply the regions before and after the CDR3; the full variable domain is: GAGVSQSPSNKVTEKGKDVELRCDPISGHTALYWYRQSLGQGLEFLIYFQGNSAPDKSGLPSDRFSAERTGGSVSTLTIQRTQQEDSAVYLCASSLAGPTYEQYFGPGTRLTVT.